Below, one T cell receptor (beta chain) is given with its context. The CDR3 loop spans 14 amino acids. V was cut by 1 base and J by 4 bases, with 8 bases left in between. Per germline, CDR1 LGHNA and CDR2 YSLEER. Next came a second PCR, run for roughly 6 to 11 cycles, which used a sample-barcoded 5' primer along with a J-beta primer mix. TCRdb analysed the 5' RACE reads with MiXCR anew, one entry per CDR3 protein. This table holds 790,000 or so distinct CDR3 sequences, about 46% found once. This specimen belongs to a study of blood T cells in healthy people across ages. The chain has TRBV4-3 and TRBJ2-1, with D hard to call. This receptor was taken from a man older than 75 in good health. The sample comprised blood. CDR3 residues: CASSQGLNYNEQFF. CDR3 nucleotide sequence: TGCGCCAGCAGCCAAGGGCTAAATTACAATGAGCAGTTCTTC.